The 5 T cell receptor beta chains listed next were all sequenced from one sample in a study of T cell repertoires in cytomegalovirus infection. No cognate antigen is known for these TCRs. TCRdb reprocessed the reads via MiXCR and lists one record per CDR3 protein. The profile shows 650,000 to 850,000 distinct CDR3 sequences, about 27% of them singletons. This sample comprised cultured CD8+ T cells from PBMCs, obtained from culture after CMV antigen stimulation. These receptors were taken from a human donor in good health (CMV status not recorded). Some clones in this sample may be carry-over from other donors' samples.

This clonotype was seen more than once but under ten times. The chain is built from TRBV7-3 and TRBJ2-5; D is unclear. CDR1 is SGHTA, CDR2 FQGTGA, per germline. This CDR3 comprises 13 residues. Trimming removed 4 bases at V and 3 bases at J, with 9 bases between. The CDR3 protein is CASSSAWEETQYF. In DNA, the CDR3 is TGTGCCAGCAGCTCCGCCTGGGAAGAGACCCAGTACTTC.

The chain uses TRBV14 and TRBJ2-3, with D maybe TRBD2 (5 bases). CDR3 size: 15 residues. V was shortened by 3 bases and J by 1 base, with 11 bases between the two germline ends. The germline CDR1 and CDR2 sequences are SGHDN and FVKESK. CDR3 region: CASSQMTKGTDTQYF. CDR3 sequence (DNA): TGTGCCAGCAGCCAGATGACTAAGGGCACAGATACGCAGTATTTT.

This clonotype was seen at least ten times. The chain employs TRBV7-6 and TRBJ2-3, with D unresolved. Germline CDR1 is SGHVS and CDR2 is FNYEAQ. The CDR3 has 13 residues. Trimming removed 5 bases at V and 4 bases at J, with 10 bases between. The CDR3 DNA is TGTGCCAGCAGCAAAGACCACGCAGATACGCAGTATTTT. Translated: CASSKDHADTQYF. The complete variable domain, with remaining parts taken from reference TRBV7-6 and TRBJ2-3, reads GAGVSQSPRYKVTKRGQDVALRCDPISGHVSLYWYRQALGQGPEFLTYFNYEAQQDKSGLPNDRFSAERPEGSISTLTIQRTEQRDSAMYRCASSKDHADTQYFGPGTRLTVL.

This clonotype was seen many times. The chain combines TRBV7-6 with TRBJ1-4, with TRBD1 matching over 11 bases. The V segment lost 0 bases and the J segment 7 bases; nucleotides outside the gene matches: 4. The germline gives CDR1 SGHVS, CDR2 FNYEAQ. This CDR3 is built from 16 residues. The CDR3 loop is CASSLARGTGGEKLFF. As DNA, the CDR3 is TGTGCCAGCAGCTTAGCGCGGGGGACAGGGGGTGAAAAACTGTTTTTT.

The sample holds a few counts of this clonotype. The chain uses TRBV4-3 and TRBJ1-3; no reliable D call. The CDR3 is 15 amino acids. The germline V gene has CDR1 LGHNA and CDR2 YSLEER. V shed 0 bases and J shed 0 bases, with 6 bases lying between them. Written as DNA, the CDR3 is TGCGCCAGCAGCCAAGAAGAGAGCTCTGGAAACACCATATATTTT. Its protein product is CASSQEESSGNTIYF.